Given below is one T cell receptor beta chain in context. No antigen is known for it. Base qualities are not recorded, but no much larger clone differs from it by a single base. This sample is drawn from a study of blood T cell repertoires in COVID-19 (dated by TCRdb to the early 2020s). Regarding the study in general: Collaborator samples came from the United States, Italy and Spain and covered acute and convalescent phases of COVID-19. The repertoires were released in a freely available public database meant as a resource for research on the immune response to SARS-CoV-2. Nearly every sample came with metadata listing a de-identified subject ID, COVID-19 status, age in years and sex. The dataset comprised deeply sampled blood TCRbeta repertoires from subjects exposed to, actively infected with, or recovered from COVID-19. Samples were obtained from the ongoing ImmuneRACE study (first 160 participants) and from 1,254 subjects provided by 6 global collaborators. HLA class I and class II types, where available, came from metadata supplied by the sample provider rather than from assay-based typing. The material from the prospective study consisted of cDNA or gDNA derived from T cells, B-cell-depleted T cells, or PBMCs.

Results the study describes overall, beyond this receptor: The quantity of clinical and demographic metadata differed by source and by participant and was supplied without curation.

Enrolling through a virtual design, the prospective study's participants ranged in age from roughly 18 to 89 years and lived across 20 to 25 United States geographic areas. In the prospective study, participants were assigned to cohorts based on the clinical history participants reported in a screening survey and a study questionnaire. For ImmuneRACE Cohort 3, a participant was defined as recovered based on two consecutive negative NP/OP PCR tests, clearance by a healthcare professional, or resolution of symptoms. In the prospective study, whole blood, serum and a nasopharyngeal or oropharyngeal swab were collected from each participant by mobile phlebotomists. Prospective study participants could optionally give additional blood draws and questionnaires over an approximately two-month period. Blood samples from the prospective study were shipped frozen or at room temperature prior to DNA extraction.

As encoded in the germline V gene (reference sequence), CDR1 is MNHEY while CDR2 is SMNVEV. Reading from cysteine to phenylalanine, the CDR3 counts 16 amino acids. Solely the CDR3 DNA is kept, with 48 bases framed from the first base. Ends trimmed: V by 2 bases, J by 3 bases; bases unmatched to a gene: 9. The immunoSEQ Assay, a bias-controlled multiplex PCR, was used to amplify TCRbeta CDR3 regions from genomic DNA. The paper's data handling went like this. Nucleated cell counts per sample were estimated from amplification of reference gene primers within the assay. To quantify the absolute abundance of each unique TCRbeta CDR3 rearrangement, sequence reads were collapsed and filtered. Productive Simpson clonality was computed per sample as the square root of Simpson's diversity index over productive rearrangements. TCRdb took this table from immuneACCESS and kept in-frame rearrangements with V and J called. Such tables lack part of the clones; where checked against another copy, unresolved V genes explain under half of the gap, and the rest is unexplained. V, J and clone size were drawn from that table, and D and trimming were deduced from the DNA. This sample holds 430,000 or so clones; 88% were observed only once. The ten largest clones capture about 2% of the sample.

What was sequenced was PBMCs or T cells enriched from blood (not recorded which). Here the chain combines TRBV27 and TRBJ1-1, and 7 junction bases match TRBD1. The clonotype was recovered from a middle-aged woman who had recovered from COVID-19. Read as DNA, the sequence is TGTGCCAGCAGTTTAACGACAGGGTATGCAGACACTGAAGCTTTCTTT. Its translation reads: CASSLTTGYADTEAFF.